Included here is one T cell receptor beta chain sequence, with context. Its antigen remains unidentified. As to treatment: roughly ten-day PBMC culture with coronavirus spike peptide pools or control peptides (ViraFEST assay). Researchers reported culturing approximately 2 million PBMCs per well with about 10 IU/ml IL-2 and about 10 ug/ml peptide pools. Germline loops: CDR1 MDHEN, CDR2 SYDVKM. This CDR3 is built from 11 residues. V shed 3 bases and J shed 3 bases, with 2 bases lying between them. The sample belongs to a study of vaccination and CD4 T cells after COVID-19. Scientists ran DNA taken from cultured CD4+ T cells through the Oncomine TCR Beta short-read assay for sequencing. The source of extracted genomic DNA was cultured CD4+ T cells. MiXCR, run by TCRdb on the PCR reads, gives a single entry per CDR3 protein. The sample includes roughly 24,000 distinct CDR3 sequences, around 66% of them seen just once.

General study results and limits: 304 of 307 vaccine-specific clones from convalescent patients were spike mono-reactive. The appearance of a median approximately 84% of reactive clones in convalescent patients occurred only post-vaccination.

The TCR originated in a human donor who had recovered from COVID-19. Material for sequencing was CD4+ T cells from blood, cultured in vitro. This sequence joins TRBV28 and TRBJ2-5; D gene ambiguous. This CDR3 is CASSFEETQYF. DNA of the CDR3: TGTGCCAGCAGTTTTGAAGAGACCCAGTACTTC.